Described below is a single T cell receptor beta chain sequence and its context. Its specificity is not known. The entry originates in a study of blood T cells in healthy people across ages. Across the study: For every two T cells, template switching captured about one barcoded beta molecule. Study observations and caveats: Estimates based on one million T cells were treated as lower bounds.

The CDR3 is 16 residues long. The germline V gene encodes CDR1 LGHNA and CDR2 YSLEER. V lost 4 bases to trimming and J lost 0 bases, with 16 bases between them. Next came a second PCR, run for about 7 to 11 cycles, which used a sample-barcoded 5' primer along with a J-beta primer mix. Tags on each cDNA molecule came from a template-switch adaptor with 12 random nucleotides. Each sample provided no less than 2.5 million CDR3-containing paired-end reads. MiXCR, applied by TCRdb to the 5' RACE reads, yields one record per CDR3 protein. Of about 730,000 distinct CDR3 sequences in the sample, roughly 45% were seen once.

The rearrangement links TRBV4-3 to TRBJ2-7; D is possibly TRBD1 (5 bases). Sequencing input: blood. The origin of this receptor is a woman aged 60-75 years in good health. CDR3 sequence: CASSLVRGSSSYEQYF. The DNA for the CDR3 is TGCGCCAGCAGCCTGGTTAGGGGTTCGAGCTCCTACGAGCAGTACTTC.